There are a few counts of the clone carrying this T cell receptor (beta chain). This record comes from a study of identical twins. Per the germline V gene, CDR1 is SGHRS and CDR2 is YFSETQ. The length of the CDR3 is 15 residues. The ends were cut back, 2 bases at V and 0 bases at J, with 9 bases in the middle. TCRdb re-called the 5' RACE reads through MiXCR, storing one row per CDR3 protein. The data contain some 560,000 distinct CDR3 sequences, around 9.6% of them seen just once; the ten biggest clones take up 2.5% to 3.5%. The same data also went into a second study, on yellow fever vaccine responses in identical twins.

The rearrangement links TRBV5-1 to TRBJ2-1; D remains ambiguous. Sequenced sample: PBMCs. The TCR sequence derives from a woman aged 18-29 years in good health. Here the CDR3 reads CASSLHANSYNEQFF. As DNA, the CDR3 is TGCGCCAGCAGCTTACACGCCAACTCCTACAATGAGCAGTTCTTC.